Below, 9 T cell receptor beta chains from the same sample are listed, as sequenced in a study of blood T cell repertoires in COVID-19. Method: immunoSEQ multiplex PCR; TCRdb's copy keeps in-frame clones and lacks some. The sample contains 190,000 or so clones, approximately 84% of which appear only once. Input material: PBMCs or T cells enriched from blood (not recorded which). The receptor source for this set is a man aged 40-55 years who had recovered from COVID-19.

The chain joins TRBV3-1 (or the pseudogene TRBV3-2) to TRBJ2-7; tentative D call: TRBD2 (7 bases). CDR3 size: 15 residues. V was trimmed by 1 base and J by 0 bases, leaving 10 bases between them. Germline V gives CDR1 LGHDT, CDR2 YNNKEL (reference sequence). CDR3 in amino acids: CASSQAGGASYEQYF. The CDR3 nucleotides read TGTGCCAGCAGCCAAGCTGGGGGGGCCTCCTACGAGCAGTACTTC.

The chain recombines TRBV5-6 with TRBJ1-1; TRBD1 is a possible D gene (5 bases). Germline assignment: CDR1 SGHDT and CDR2 YYEEEE. V lost 2 bases, J lost 1 base, and 6 bases lay in between. The CDR3 spans 13 residues. The CDR3 DNA follows: TGTGCCAGCAGCTTCCAGGGGAACACTGAAGCTTTCTTT. It translates to CASSFQGNTEAFF.

The chain is built from TRBV2 and TRBJ1-4; maybe TRBD1 (5 bases). Germline loops: CDR1 SNHLY, CDR2 FYNNEI. V lost 2 bases and J 7 bases, leaving 8 bases between the germline ends. This CDR3 contains 13 residues. The CDR3 region is CASSEIGGEKLFF. The DNA of the CDR3 is TGTGCCAGCAGTGAAATCGGGGGTGAAAAACTGTTTTTT.

The rearrangement joins TRBV9 to TRBJ2-1, with D perhaps matching TRBD2 (6 bases). The V gene's germline CDR1 is SGDLS and CDR2 YYNGEE. CDR3 length: 15 residues. Trimming took off 3 bases at V and 2 bases at J, with 12 bases between the two ends. Here the CDR3 reads CASSEEGTPYNEQFF. In nucleotides, the CDR3 is TGTGCCAGCAGCGAAGAAGGGACTCCCTACAATGAGCAGTTCTTC.

The V call is TRBV2, the J call TRBJ1-5; 9 positions match TRBD1. CDR3 length: 14 amino acids. Germline CDR1 and CDR2: SNHLY and FYNNEI. The ends lost 4 bases at V and 4 bases at J; junction bases unmatched: 2. The chain's CDR3 is CASSGGQGNQPQHF. The CDR3 nucleotides read TGTGCCAGCAGTGGGGGACAGGGTAATCAGCCCCAGCATTTT.

The V call is TRBV12-3 or TRBV12-4, the J call TRBJ1-6; D gene ambiguous. V lost 3 bases, J lost 9 bases, and 6 bases lay in between. This CDR3 region has 12 residues. Written as DNA, the CDR3 is TGTGCCAGCAGTTTTTCGTCTTCACCCCTCCACTTT. Protein sequence: CASSFSSSPLHF.

CDR3 amino acids: CASTPTQGEAFF. The CDR3 DNA is TGTGCCAGCACCCCGACCCAGGGTGAAGCTTTCTTT. The chain recombines TRBV6-5 with TRBJ1-1, with D maybe TRBD1 (5 bases). The V end lost 7 bases, the J end lost 7 bases, and 13 bases lay between the germline ends. This CDR3 comprises 12 residues. Germline values: CDR1 MNHEY, CDR2 SVGAGI.

The chain combines TRBV3-1 (or the pseudogene TRBV3-2) with TRBJ1-2, with D possibly TRBD1 on 5 matching bases. Germline CDR1 is LGHDT and CDR2 is YNNKEL (reference sequence). The V end lost 4 bases, the J end lost 4 bases, and 16 bases lay between the germline ends. CDR3 size: 15 residues. The CDR3 sequence: CASSPSLGQSYGYTF. The CDR3 DNA is TGTGCCAGCAGCCCCAGCCTCGGACAATCCTATGGCTACACCTTC.

The chain combines TRBV11-2 with TRBJ2-7, with D possibly being TRBD2 (6 bases). CDR3 length: 11 amino acids. V lost 6 bases and J lost 5, with 8 bases in between. Germline V gene sequence: CDR1 SGHAT, CDR2 FQNNGV. The CDR3 is CASSRGNEQYF. CDR3 coding DNA: TGTGCCAGCAGTCGGGGGAACGAGCAGTACTTC.